This TCR beta chain originates from a study of beta chain features in type 1 diabetes. The overall study: The patients were much like the healthy donors in age, gender and cell yields. Points from the study as a whole: Type 1 diabetes patients had moderately but significantly shorter TCRB CDR3s in all four CD4+ subsets.

Investigators reverse transcribed all isolated RNA, so they sequenced expressed TCRB transcripts. TCRdb keeps only in-frame clones here, not all; method: immunoSEQ multiplex PCR. The table lists 200,000 to 250,000 clones, roughly 11% of them singletons. Each sorted fraction was over 95% pure. This clone was seen at least ten times. Its specificity is unknown. CDR3 length equals 15 residues. Per the germline V gene, CDR1 is LNHDA and CDR2 is SQIVND (reference sequence). Unmatched junction bases numbered 12, after V lost 6 bases and J lost 10 bases. The TCR was taken from a man aged 18 to 29 in good health. The chain is built from TRBV19 and TRBJ2-1, with 10 bases identical to TRBD1. Sample: central memory CD4+ T cells from blood. CDR3 DNA sequence: TGTGCCAGTAGCGACAGGGACAGGGGAATAGGGGAGCAGTTCTTC. This sequence encodes CASSDRDRGIGEQFF.